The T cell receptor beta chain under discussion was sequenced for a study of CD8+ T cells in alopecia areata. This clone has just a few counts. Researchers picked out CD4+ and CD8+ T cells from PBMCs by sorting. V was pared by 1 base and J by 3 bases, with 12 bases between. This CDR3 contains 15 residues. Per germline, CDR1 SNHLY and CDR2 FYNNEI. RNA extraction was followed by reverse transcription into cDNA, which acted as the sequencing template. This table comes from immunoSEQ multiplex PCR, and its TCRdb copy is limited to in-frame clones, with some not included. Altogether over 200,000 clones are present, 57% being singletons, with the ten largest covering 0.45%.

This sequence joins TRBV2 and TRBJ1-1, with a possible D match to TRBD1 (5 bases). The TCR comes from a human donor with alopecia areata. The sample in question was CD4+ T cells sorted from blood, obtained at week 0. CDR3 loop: CASSEGKGIDTEAFF. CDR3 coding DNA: TGTGCCAGCAGTGAAGGGAAGGGGATAGACACTGAAGCTTTCTTT.